The 11 T cell receptor beta chains below all came from one sample that was sequenced in a study of cytomegalovirus exposure and HLA in healthy donors. Researchers ran the PCR with 60 Vbeta and 13 Jbeta primers. The data were produced by immunoSEQ multiplex PCR, yet TCRdb's version contains in-frame clones alone and is incomplete. The sample has some 180,000 clones, roughly 74% seen once; the top ten hold about 3%. The sequenced material came from PBMCs. The receptors stem from a female donor in good health and CMV-seronegative.

This CDR3 is CASSVGGLGNEKLFF. CDR3 DNA: TGTGCCAGCAGCGTAGGGGGCCTCGGTAATGAAAAACTGTTTTTT. The chain joins TRBV9 to TRBJ1-4, with D tentatively TRBD1 (5 bases). The CDR3 is made up of 15 amino acids. CDR1 and CDR2 (germline): SGDLS, YYNGEE. Trimming took 0 bases from V and 4 from J, leaving 10 bases between them.

This chain links TRBV28 with TRBJ2-2, with 7 nucleotides matching TRBD2. V dropped 7 bases and J dropped 0; count of bases not matched to a gene: 5. The CDR3 is made up of 15 amino acids. Germline V gene sequence: CDR1 MDHEN, CDR2 SYDVKM. The CDR3, as DNA: TGTGCCAGCAATTGGGGGGGGGCGAACACCGGGGAGCTGTTTTTT. This codes for CASNWGGANTGELFF.

This sequence joins TRBV5-1 and TRBJ2-7; tentative D call: TRBD1 (5 bases). The CDR3 has 15 amino acids. Trimming stripped 1 base from V and 3 bases from J, with 14 bases between. Germline V gene sequence: CDR1 SGHRS, CDR2 YFSETQ. The CDR3 DNA sequence: TGCGCCAGCAGCTTGAGGCAGGGCATACTCTACGAGCAGTACTTC. Amino acid sequence: CASSLRQGILYEQYF.

The chain has TRBV9 and TRBJ1-2, with TRBD1 as a possible D gene (6 bases). There are 14 residues in the CDR3. Trimming left V 3 bases short and J 8 bases short, with 17 bases between. CDR1 and CDR2 from the germline V gene are SGDLS and YYNGEE. The CDR3 loop reads CASSDGQRFAGYTF. The CDR3, as DNA: TGTGCCAGCAGCGACGGACAGCGATTCGCGGGCTACACCTTC.

The chain is built from TRBV9 and TRBJ2-5; 9 bases are a match to TRBD2. This CDR3 comprises 15 residues. Looked up from germline, CDR1 is SGDLS and CDR2 is YYNGEE. Losses at the gene ends were 0 bases for V and 4 bases for J; bases not matched to a gene: 4. Here the CDR3 reads CASSVGGGGRETQYF. In DNA form, the CDR3 reads TGTGCCAGCAGCGTAGGCGGGGGGGGTCGAGAGACCCAGTACTTC.

This chain joins TRBV9 and TRBJ2-3; no definite D call. The CDR3 is made up of 11 amino acids. V shed 3 bases and J shed 5 bases, with 4 bases lying between them. CDR1 and CDR2 (germline): SGDLS, YYNGEE. CDR3 bases: TGTGCCAGCAGCGCATTAGATACGCAGTATTTT. As protein: CASSALDTQYF.

This chain connects TRBV2 to TRBJ2-1; possible D gene TRBD2, 7 bases. Germline CDR1 is SNHLY and CDR2 is FYNNEI. CDR3 length equals 17 residues. V was trimmed by 7 bases and J by 8 bases, leaving 27 bases between them. CDR3 sequence (DNA): TGTGCCAGCACCTCCTTTGGGAGGGGGGAGGGCCGCGATGAGCAGTTCTTC. Protein sequence: CASTSFGRGEGRDEQFF.

The chain uses TRBV29-1 and TRBJ1-2; 7 bases fit TRBD1. The CDR3 length is 14 residues. Germline loops: CDR1 SQVTM, CDR2 ANQGSEA. J gave up 6 bases and V 0 bases, and 7 bases lay outside the gene matches. In DNA, the CDR3 is TGCAGCGTTGAAGATCCAAGGGGGCGGGATGGCTACACCTTC. Residues: CSVEDPRGRDGYTF.

The J gene is TRBJ2-7, the V gene TRBV7-8; TRBD1 matches 7 bases. The CDR3 is 15 amino acids. Germline assignment: CDR1 SGHVS and CDR2 FQNEAQ. The trim removed 5 bases at V and 1 base at J, leaving 8 bases unmatched. As DNA, the CDR3 is TGTGCCAGCAGCAACCACAGGGGACAGTCCTACGAGCAGTACTTC. It yields the protein CASSNHRGQSYEQYF.

This clone has at least ten counts. This chain links TRBV5-4 with TRBJ2-1; D call uncertain. Trimming shortened V by 1 base and J by 5 bases, and 7 bases separated the two germline ends. This CDR3 contains 13 residues. Germline-derived CDR1 and CDR2 are SGHNT and YYREEE (reference sequence). The CDR3 sequence is CASSLYSNNEQFF. In DNA form, the CDR3 reads TGTGCCAGCAGCTTGTACAGCAACAATGAGCAGTTCTTC.

The chain recombines TRBV11-1 with TRBJ1-1; D is ambiguous. CDR3 length: 13 amino acids. Germline CDR1 reads SGHAT; CDR2 reads FQDESV (reference sequence). Deletions cut 5 bases from V and 2 bases from J, with 9 bases between. The CDR3 nucleotides read TGTGCCAGCAGCCGACGGGGAAACACTGAAGCTTTCTTT. Amino acids: CASSRRGNTEAFF. Drawing the rest from reference TRBV11-1 and TRBJ1-1, the complete variable domain is EAEVAQSPRYKITEKSQAVAFWCDPISGHATLYWYRQILGQGPELLVQFQDESVVDDSQLPKDRFSAERLKGVDSTLKIQPAELGDSAMYLCASSRRGNTEAFFGQGTRLTVV.